This entry lists 8 T cell receptor beta chains sequenced from one sample in a study of CD4+ T cells in melanoma. Assay used: immunoSEQ multiplex PCR; TCRdb lists only in-frame clones, some missing. Among 110,000 to 150,000 clones listed, 92% were seen once. The receptors shown here come from a human donor with melanoma.

This chain joins TRBV29-1 and TRBJ1-2; D gene unclear. CDR3 length: 12 amino acids. CDR1 SQVTM and CDR2 ANQGSEA come from the germline V gene. Trimming removed 3 bases at V and 6 bases at J, with 11 bases between. The CDR3 protein is CSVEEGSHGYTF. The CDR3 coding sequence is TGCAGCGTTGAGGAAGGGTCTCATGGCTACACCTTC.

This chain connects TRBV6-5 to TRBJ1-5; unclear D gene. CDR1 is MNHEY, CDR2 SVGAGI, per germline. The CDR3 covers 15 residues. V was clipped by 6 bases and J by 1 base, with 13 bases between them. DNA of the CDR3: TGTGCCAGCAGCTGGAGGGCGGCGAGCAATCAGCCCCAGCATTTT. It encodes CASSWRAASNQPQHF.

The chain uses TRBV6-6 and TRBJ1-1; D possibly corresponds to TRBD1 (5 bases). CDR1 and CDR2 from the germline V gene are MNHNY and SVGAGI (reference sequence). The CDR3 is made up of 14 amino acids. The ends were cut back, 2 bases at V and 5 bases at J, with 12 bases in the middle. The CDR3 is CASSYVTEGTEAFF. CDR3 sequence (DNA): TGTGCCAGCAGTTACGTGACAGAGGGGACTGAAGCTTTCTTT.

The chain has TRBV5-4 and TRBJ2-3; TRBD2 matches at 7 bases. This CDR3 is built from 15 residues. The V gene end was trimmed by 4 bases and the J gene end by 3 bases; junction bases not matched to a gene: 8. In germline, CDR1 is SGHNT, CDR2 YYREEE (reference sequence). The CDR3 here is CASSPGGTGTDTQYF. CDR3 nucleotides: TGTGCCAGCAGCCCCGGGGGGACGGGGACAGATACGCAGTATTTT.

Written as DNA, the CDR3 is TGCGCCAGCAGCGCCGACAGGCCTGGCCGAAACACCATATATTTT. Protein product: CASSADRPGRNTIYF. The chain employs TRBV5-1 and TRBJ1-3, with D perhaps matching TRBD1 (6 bases). Germline V gives CDR1 SGHRS, CDR2 YFSETQ. Trimming took off 4 bases at V and 5 bases at J, with 16 bases between the two ends. The CDR3 totals 15 residues.

V usage is TRBV19 and J usage is TRBJ2-7; 9 positions match TRBD1. The V segment lost 6 bases and the J segment 2 bases; nucleotides outside the gene matches: 5. This CDR3 is 14 amino acids long. Germline V gene data show CDR1 as LNHDA and CDR2 as SQIVND (reference sequence). The CDR3 is CASRGTGTPYEQYF. The CDR3 nucleotides read TGTGCCAGTAGGGGGACAGGGACTCCCTACGAGCAGTACTTC.

V gene TRBV19 combines with J gene TRBJ2-1, with TRBD1 matching over 9 bases. J gave up 7 bases and V 9 bases, and 10 bases lay outside the gene matches. The germline CDR1 and CDR2 sequences are LNHDA and SQIVND (reference sequence). The CDR3 extends over 14 amino acids. The CDR3 reads CASRGGQGWNEQFF. CDR3 coding DNA: TGTGCCAGCCGAGGGGGACAGGGATGGAATGAGCAGTTCTTC.

Of note for this clone: Other DNA sequences in the sample encode the same CDR3. The chain joins TRBV5-1 to TRBJ2-1; tentatively, D is TRBD2 (5 bases). Trimming pared 2 bases from V and 0 bases from J, leaving 6 bases between. Germline V gene sequence: CDR1 SGHRS, CDR2 YFSETQ. The CDR3 runs 14 residues. Here the CDR3 reads CASSLGSSYNEQFF. In DNA, the CDR3 is TGCGCCAGCAGCTTAGGGAGCTCCTACAATGAGCAGTTCTTC.